A single sample is the source of the 27 T cell receptor beta chains below, sequenced in a study of T cells after yellow fever vaccination. TCRdb processed the 5' RACE reads anew with MiXCR; each CDR3 protein has one entry. The data show hundreds of thousands of distinct CDR3 sequences, 9% to 15% seen once. Sequenced here: PBMCs, sampled on the day of the yellow fever booster vaccination. These receptors came from a man in his thirties or forties who received the YFV17D yellow fever vaccine.

This chain joins TRBV29-1 and TRBJ1-2; D call uncertain. Germline values: CDR1 SQVTM, CDR2 ANQGSEA. Trimming removed 2 bases at V and 8 bases at J, with 9 bases between. The CDR3 consists of 11 residues. CDR3 in DNA: TGCAGCGTTGAACCGTCGATCGGCTACACCTTC. It encodes CSVEPSIGYTF.

This clonotype came up a few times. The rearrangement joins TRBV28 to TRBJ2-7; unclear D gene. The CDR3 length is 13 residues. Trimming took off 8 bases at V and 5 bases at J, with 16 bases between the two ends. In germline, CDR1 is MDHEN, CDR2 SYDVKM. CDR3 sequence: CASRESRRNEQYF. The CDR3 bases are TGTGCCAGCCGTGAGAGCCGTAGAAACGAGCAGTACTTC.

This clonotype was found a few times. This chain links TRBV12-3 or TRBV12-4 with TRBJ2-3; D is uncertain. V shed 5 bases and J shed 6 bases, with 15 bases lying between them. The CDR3 consists of 14 residues. Here the CDR3 reads CASSPGLEHDTQYF. DNA of the CDR3: TGTGCCAGCAGTCCGGGTTTAGAGCACGATACGCAGTATTTT.

This clonotype was counted between two and nine times. V usage is TRBV12-3 or TRBV12-4 and J usage is TRBJ2-3, with TRBD1 identical over 8 bases. The ends lost 3 bases at V and 5 bases at J; junction bases unmatched: 10. This CDR3 spans 16 amino acids. The CDR3 bases are TGTGCCAGCAGTTTGATCTGGGGCAGGGGGCTAGATACGCAGTATTTT. Translation gives CASSLIWGRGLDTQYF.

This clonotype was observed many times. The rearrangement links TRBV7-2 to TRBJ2-5; perhaps TRBD1 as D (6 bases). The V gene's germline CDR1 is SGHTA and CDR2 FQGNSA. There are 12 residues in the CDR3. V was pared by 9 bases and J by 0 bases, with 8 bases between. The CDR3 reads CASRDNQETQYF. The CDR3 DNA reads TGTGCCAGTCGGGACAACCAAGAGACCCAGTACTTC. Full variable domain (outside the CDR3, taken from reference TRBV7-2 and TRBJ2-5): GAGVSQSPSNKVTEKGKDVELRCDPISGHTALYWYRQSLGQGLEFLIYFQGNSAPDKSGLPSDRFSAERTGGSVSTLTIQRTQQEDSAVYLCASRDNQETQYFGPGTRLLVL.

This clonotype was seen only a few times. J is TRBJ2-5 and V is TRBV4-2; 10 bases line up with TRBD2. CDR1 is LGHNA and CDR2 is YNFKEQ in the germline V gene. The V and J ends lost 4 bases and 0 bases, in that order; junction bases with no gene match: 2. The CDR3 spans 15 residues. The CDR3 reads CASSPLAGDQETQYF. Here the CDR3 DNA reads TGTGCCAGCAGCCCTCTAGCGGGAGACCAAGAGACCCAGTACTTC.

This chain connects TRBV5-1 to TRBJ1-1; TRBD1 matches 9 bases. Germline V CDR1 and CDR2: SGHRS, YFSETQ. This CDR3 spans 16 amino acids. V gave up 4 bases and J gave up 1 base; unmatched junction bases: 8. The CDR3 reads CASSHGQGNQNTEAFF. The CDR3 coding sequence is TGCGCCAGCAGCCACGGACAGGGGAACCAGAACACTGAAGCTTTCTTT.

The chain combines TRBV5-4 with TRBJ2-2, with TRBD2 as a possible D gene (6 bases). The CDR3 extends over 17 amino acids. The ends were cut back, 4 bases at V and 1 base at J, with 17 bases in the middle. In germline, CDR1 is SGHNT, CDR2 YYREEE (reference sequence). CDR3 DNA sequence: TGTGCCAGCAGCCTGCGCCTAGGGACTGAGAACACCGGGGAGCTGTTTTTT. The encoded protein is CASSLRLGTENTGELFF.

This clonotype came up a few times. V gene TRBV4-2 combines with J gene TRBJ2-7; TRBD2 aligns across 13 bases. Germline V gives CDR1 LGHNA, CDR2 YNFKEQ. The CDR3 extends over 18 amino acids. V dropped 1 base and J dropped 2; count of bases not matched to a gene: 8. CDR3: CASSQVTGTSGIAYEQYF. For the CDR3, the DNA is TGTGCCAGCAGCCAAGTAACCGGGACTAGCGGGATTGCCTACGAGCAGTACTTC.

This clonotype has more than one count but fewer than ten. The rearrangement joins TRBV9 to TRBJ2-5, with 7 bases identical to TRBD1. V shed 0 bases, J shed 2 bases, and the junction held 4 bases outside the gene matches. Germline V gene sequence: CDR1 SGDLS, CDR2 YYNGEE. The CDR3 sequence is 15 residues long. The CDR3 DNA reads as TGTGCCAGCAGCGTAGATGGCAGGGGGCAAGAGACCCAGTACTTC. This sequence encodes CASSVDGRGQETQYF.

The chain has TRBV13 and TRBJ1-2; maybe TRBD1 (6 bases). The CDR3 loop spans 16 amino acids. CDR1 and CDR2 (germline): PRHDT, FYEKMQ (reference sequence). Trimming stripped 0 bases from V and 7 bases from J, with 18 bases between. The CDR3 sequence is CASSLGKGVTPRGYTF. The CDR3 DNA is TGTGCCAGCAGCTTAGGGAAGGGGGTGACTCCCCGTGGCTACACCTTC.

This clonotype was picked up many times. This chain joins TRBV20-1 and TRBJ2-1; TRBD2 aligns across 10 bases. This CDR3 has 15 residues. Trimming at V came to 1 base and at J to 10 bases, leaving 10 bases not matched to a gene. CDR1 is DFQATT, CDR2 SNEGSKA, per germline (reference sequence). CDR3 loop: CSARGTSGAGGEQFF. CDR3 nucleotides: TGCAGTGCTAGAGGAACTAGCGGGGCAGGAGGGGAGCAGTTCTTC.

The CDR3 DNA sequence: TGTGCCAGCGCGCATGTACTAAGGACAGGCCAGTCCGGGGAGCTGTTTTTT. Its protein product is CASAHVLRTGQSGELFF. This chain links TRBV21-1 with TRBJ2-2; the DNA was not compared with TRBD1, the D call given in the table. TRBV21-1 is classified as a pseudogene. The CDR3 spans 17 residues.

The gene calls are TRBV7-2 and TRBJ2-7; 10 bases fit TRBD1. CDR1 SGHTA and CDR2 FQGNSA come from the germline V gene. The CDR3 consists of 15 residues. Trimming removed 5 bases from V and 2 bases from J; junction bases left unmatched: 6. For the CDR3, the DNA is TGTGCCAGCAGCCCCGACAGGGGGCTAACCTACGAGCAGTACTTC. Its protein is CASSPDRGLTYEQYF.

This clonotype has only a few counts. V is TRBV6-2 or TRBV6-3 and J is TRBJ1-1; D gene unclear. Germline CDR1 and CDR2: MNHEY and SVGEGT. The CDR3 is 13 residues long. The ends were cut back, 10 bases at V and 5 bases at J, with 17 bases in the middle. CDR3 in DNA: TGTGCCATCCCCGCCAGTTATTTGACTGAAGCTTTCTTT. This gives the protein CAIPASYLTEAFF.

The rearrangement uses TRBV6-1 and TRBJ1-1; no definite D call. Germline V lookup: CDR1 MNHNS, CDR2 SASEGT. CDR3 length: 13 amino acids. V was clipped by 6 bases and J by 1 base, with 9 bases between them. CDR3 in amino acids: CASRRTPNTEAFF. CDR3 DNA: TGTGCCAGCAGACGGACTCCGAACACTGAAGCTTTCTTT.

The V call is TRBV7-2, the J call TRBJ2-7; 7 bases line up with TRBD1. The CDR3 runs to 15 residues. The V gene end was trimmed by 5 bases and the J gene end by 4 bases; junction bases not matched to a gene: 11. Germline assignment: CDR1 SGHTA and CDR2 FQGNSA. The CDR3 sequence: CASSPNDRVGYEQYF. The CDR3 nucleotides read TGTGCCAGCAGCCCAAACGACAGGGTTGGATACGAGCAGTACTTC.

Turning to this clonotype: A much more abundant neighbour one base away suggests this may be a read error. This chain uses TRBV7-6 with TRBJ2-5, with D unresolved. Germline V gene lookup returns CDR1 SGHVS and CDR2 FNYEAQ. This CDR3 is 13 amino acids long. The CDR3 DNA is TGTGCCAGCAGCTTAGATTATCCGGCCACTTTGGACTTC. Translated: CASSLDYPATLDF.

V is TRBV11-2 and J is TRBJ1-2; TRBD1 might be the D (5 bases). The CDR3 extends over 12 amino acids. CDR1 SGHAT and CDR2 FQNNGV come from the germline V gene. V shed 1 base and J shed 8 bases, with 8 bases lying between them. This CDR3 is CASSLGQIGYTF. The CDR3 DNA reads as TGTGCCAGCAGCTTAGGACAGATAGGCTACACCTTC.

This clonotype was observed a handful of times. The CDR3 DNA reads as TGTGCCAGCTCACCGACCCGGCAGGGGAACAATGAGCAGTTCTTC. Its translation is CASSPTRQGNNEQFF. This sequence joins TRBV18 and TRBJ2-1, with D possibly matching TRBD1 (6 bases). This CDR3 comprises 15 residues. Between the trimmed V and J ends, which lost 3 bases and 5 bases, there was a span of 14 bases. Germline-derived CDR1 and CDR2 are KGHSH and LQKENI.

This clonotype was seen ten or more times. The V gene is TRBV18, the J gene TRBJ1-5; no reliable D call. CDR3 length equals 17 residues. Trimming took off 2 bases at V and 0 bases at J, with 14 bases between the two ends. CDR1 KGHSH and CDR2 LQKENI come from the germline V gene. CDR3 sequence: CASSPDFYPDSNQPQHF. CDR3 DNA: TGTGCCAGCTCACCAGATTTCTACCCAGATAGCAATCAGCCCCAGCATTTT.

This clonotype came up a few times. The chain combines TRBV5-1 with TRBJ2-3; 7 bases line up with TRBD2. Unmatched junction bases numbered 5, after V lost 7 bases and J lost 0 bases. Germline assignment: CDR1 SGHRS and CDR2 YFSETQ. This CDR3 region has 14 residues. CDR3 coding DNA: TGCGCCAGCTTTGTGGGACTAAGCACAGATACGCAGTATTTT. Residues: CASFVGLSTDTQYF.

This chain links TRBV7-2 with TRBJ2-7; perhaps TRBD2 as D (5 bases). CDR1 SGHTA and CDR2 FQGNSA come from the germline V gene. V shed 1 base and J shed 2 bases, with 18 bases lying between them. The CDR3 loop spans 17 amino acids. CDR3 protein: CASSLGPLDGGAYEQYF. The CDR3, as DNA: TGTGCCAGCAGCTTAGGACCCCTCGACGGAGGTGCCTACGAGCAGTACTTC.

As for this clonotype: The junction departs from the called germline gene at one end, perhaps through a read error. The chain joins TRBV6-5 to TRBJ2-7; 7 bases are a match to TRBD1. Germline loops: CDR1 MNHEY, CDR2 SVGAGI. This CDR3 region has 13 residues. CDR3 protein: CASSYSIGGQANF. DNA for the CDR3: TGTGCCAGCAGTTACTCGATAGGTGGACAGGCAAACTTC.

The V and J genes are TRBV18 and TRBJ2-5; 11 bases fit TRBD2. CDR1 is KGHSH, CDR2 LQKENI, per germline. CDR3 size: 14 residues. After removal of 4 bases from V and 5 bases from J, the junction contained 3 bases not matched to a gene. DNA of the CDR3: TGTGCCAGCTCACGCACTAGCGGGAGCGAGACCCAGTACTTC. This translates into CASSRTSGSETQYF.

A note on this clonotype: At one end the junction does not follow the germline gene, possibly because of a read error. The gene calls are TRBV4-1 and TRBJ1-2; the D is unclear. Germline V lookup: CDR1 MGHRA, CDR2 YSYEKL. The CDR3 covers 13 residues. CDR3 sequence reads: CASSPGVFYGYTF. CDR3 nucleotide sequence: TGTGCCAGCAGCCCTGGGGTTTTCTACGGCTACACCTTC.

This clonotype was seen a few times. The rearrangement joins TRBV4-2 to TRBJ2-3, with D hard to call. This CDR3 spans 16 amino acids. Between the trimmed V and J ends, which lost 0 bases and 0 bases, there was a span of 10 bases. CDR1 and CDR2 (germline): LGHNA, YNFKEQ. The CDR3 nucleotides are TGTGCCAGCAGCCAAGAATACATTTCTAGCACAGATACGCAGTATTTT. It translates to CASSQEYISSTDTQYF.